The clone carrying this T cell receptor (beta chain) is categorized as medium-sized. What it binds is unknown. Cultured CD4+ T-cell DNA underwent Oncomine TCR Beta short-read sequencing. TCRdb re-called the PCR reads with MiXCR, one entry per CDR3 protein. The sample lists 9,100 or so distinct CDR3 sequences; under 30% were seen once. Treatment: roughly 10-day PBMC culture with coronavirus spike peptide pools or control peptides (ViraFEST assay). The CDR3 sequence is 13 residues long. Trimming took 4 bases from V and 4 from J, leaving 10 bases between them. Looked up from germline, CDR1 is MNHEY and CDR2 is SMNVEV (reference sequence). This entry is derived from a study of vaccination and CD4 T cells after COVID-19.

The sample comprised cultured CD4+ T cells from blood. V is TRBV27 and J is TRBJ1-2; maybe TRBD1 (5 bases). This receptor was obtained from a human donor with COVID-19. The DNA of the CDR3 is TGTGCCAGCAGTTCCCGGGGCCTCTATGGCTACACCTTC. As protein: CASSSRGLYGYTF.